This T cell receptor (beta chain) is from a study of cytomegalovirus exposure and HLA in healthy donors. General study points: Later analysis demonstrated an association between a missense DCLRE1C variant and TCR beta V- and J-gene trimming. Another analysis was done later, and it associated 15,000 to 20,000 TCR beta sequences with HLA alleles at 0.05 false discovery rate. Among the CMV-associated chains, three were confirmed in vitro as specific for CMV antigens.

The CDR3 has 15 amino acids. CDR1 and CDR2 (germline): SGDLS, YYNGEE. The ends were cut back, 0 bases at V and 4 bases at J, with 12 bases in the middle. Regarding this clone: Antigen specificity is unknown.

PCR primers comprised 60 Vbeta and 13 Jbeta primers. Some clones are missing from TCRdb's copy, which holds only in-frame ones; the method was immunoSEQ multiplex PCR. The repertoire has over 150,000 clones, 78% of them found once; the top ten carry around 3.1%. Sequencing was done on a sample of PBMCs. This TCR derives from a woman aged 45 to 65 in good health and CMV-seropositive. The chain couples TRBV9 to TRBJ2-3; D may be TRBD2 (6 bases). In nucleotides, the CDR3 is TGTGCCAGCAGCGTAGCGGGCGGGAACGCAGATACGCAGTATTTT. Protein product: CASSVAGGNADTQYF. Variable domain in full (rest from reference TRBV9 and TRBJ2-3): DSGVTQTPKHLITATGQRVTLRCSPRSGDLSVYWYQQSLDQGLQFLIQYYNGEERAKGNILERFSAQQFPDLHSELNLSSLELGDSALYFCASSVAGGNADTQYFGPGTRLTVL.